The 26 T cell receptor beta chains reported below all come from one sample, sequenced in a study of beta chain features in type 1 diabetes. Points from the study as a whole: Among patients with Type 1 diabetes, TCRB CDR3s were moderately but significantly shorter in every one of the four CD4+ subsets.

Reverse transcribing all isolated RNA meant expressed TCRB transcripts were sequenced. Only in-frame clones appear in the TCRdb table, and some are missing; sequencing was by immunoSEQ multiplex PCR. This table has 150,000 to 200,000 clones, 7.5% to 9.5% appearing once. The antigens of these receptors remain unknown. The sequencing input was central memory CD4+ T cells from blood. These receptors were obtained from a young woman with type 1 diabetes.

DNA for the CDR3: TGTGCCAGCAGTCCGCCGGGGGGGACCGGGGAGCTGTTTTTT. This gives the protein CASSPPGGTGELFF. This chain connects TRBV6-6 to TRBJ2-2; 8 positions match TRBD2. CDR3 length: 14 amino acids. The V gene end was trimmed by 5 bases and the J gene end by 5 bases; junction bases not matched to a gene: 4. The germline gives CDR1 MNHNY, CDR2 SVGAGI (reference sequence).

There are a few counts of this clone. The chain couples TRBV5-1 to TRBJ2-7; 9 bases map to TRBD2. The junction had 8 bases not matched to a gene; V was cut back by 0 bases and J by 7 bases. The CDR3 is 15 residues long. The germline V gene encodes CDR1 SGHRS and CDR2 YFSETQ. The CDR3 sequence: CASSLVAGARLEQYF. The DNA of the CDR3 is TGCGCCAGCAGCTTGGTAGCGGGGGCCCGCCTAGAGCAGTACTTC.

The gene calls are TRBV2 and TRBJ1-5, with TRBD1 matching 9 bases. This CDR3 is 14 amino acids long. The germline V gene encodes CDR1 SNHLY and CDR2 FYNNEI. J gave up 6 bases and V 6 bases, and 6 bases lay outside the gene matches. CDR3 residues: CASRGTGRGQPQHF. The CDR3 nucleotides read TGTGCCAGCAGAGGGACAGGGCGGGGTCAGCCCCAGCATTTT.

To note about this clone: The same CDR3 also results from other DNA sequences found in this sample. J is TRBJ1-5 and V is TRBV7-9; perhaps TRBD1 as D (6 bases). Germline V gene data show CDR1 as SEHNR and CDR2 as FQNEAQ (reference sequence). There are 13 residues in the CDR3. V dropped 3 bases and J dropped 4 bases, with 7 bases sitting between them. CDR3 in DNA: TGTGCCAGCAGCTTGCAGGGGAATCAGCCCCAGCATTTT. It encodes CASSLQGNQPQHF.

The genes are TRBV28 and TRBJ2-7; 7 bases line up with TRBD1. The CDR3 is 13 residues long. Germline V gives CDR1 MDHEN, CDR2 SYDVKM. V was pared by 7 bases and J by 5 bases, with 8 bases of the junction left unmatched. CDR3 nucleotide sequence: TGTGCCAGCACCCGCCCTGACAGGGACGAGCAGTACTTC. Protein: CASTRPDRDEQYF.

The chain uses TRBV4-1 and TRBJ2-2; the D gene is possibly TRBD2 (7 bases). Deletions cut 5 bases from V and 6 bases from J, with 25 bases between. The CDR3 runs 18 residues. CDR1 MGHRA and CDR2 YSYEKL come from the germline V gene. The CDR3 DNA follows: TGCGCCAGCAGCTGGTCGTCGGGGGGCCCGTCTCGTCCCGGGGAGCTGTTTTTT. This sequence encodes CASSWSSGGPSRPGELFF.

This chain joins TRBV5-1 and TRBJ2-2, with 12 bases matching TRBD2. Trimming cost V 5 bases and J 5 bases; bases outside gene matches: 1. Per germline, CDR1 SGHRS and CDR2 YFSETQ. This CDR3 spans 14 amino acids. The CDR3, as DNA: TGCGCCAGCAGTGGACTAGCGGGGACCGGGGAGCTGTTTTTT. Protein sequence: CASSGLAGTGELFF.

The V gene is TRBV28, the J gene TRBJ2-7, with D possibly being TRBD2 (5 bases). CDR1 and CDR2 (germline): MDHEN, SYDVKM. The CDR3 totals 11 residues. V shed 6 bases and J shed 6 bases, with 9 bases lying between them. The CDR3 DNA sequence: TGTGCCAGCAGAACTAGTTCCGAGCAGTACTTC. Its protein product is CASRTSSEQYF.

This clone occurred a few times. The gene calls are TRBV6-1 and TRBJ1-5; no clear D. CDR1 and CDR2 (germline): MNHNS, SASEGT. This CDR3 contains 15 residues. Trimming took 1 base from V and 1 from J, leaving 8 bases between them. The CDR3 region is CASSEGHISNQPQHF. The DNA of the CDR3 is TGTGCCAGCAGTGAAGGACACATCAGCAATCAGCCCCAGCATTTT.

A few counts support this clone. V and J are TRBV7-8 and TRBJ1-2; 7 positions match TRBD1. Germline V CDR1 and CDR2: SGHVS, FQNEAQ. Germline trimming cut 5 bases from V and 4 bases from J; bases unmatched to any gene: 4. The CDR3 runs 13 residues. DNA for the CDR3: TGTGCCAGCAGCAGGGACAGCGTCTATGGCTACACCTTC. As protein: CASSRDSVYGYTF. The full variable domain, with the rest looked up from reference TRBV7-8 and TRBJ1-2, is GAGVSQSPRYKVAKRGQDVALRCDPISGHVSLFWYQQALGQGPEFLTYFQNEAQLDKSGLPSDRFFAERPEGSVSTLKIQRTQQEDSAVYLCASSRDSVYGYTFGSGTRLTVV.

This clone has just a few counts. The CDR3 sequence: CASSSTGWNTEAFF. The CDR3 region has the DNA TGCGCCAGCAGCTCAACGGGGTGGAACACTGAAGCTTTCTTT. The rearrangement links TRBV5-1 to TRBJ1-1; D not resolved. CDR1 SGHRS and CDR2 YFSETQ come from the germline V gene. The CDR3 is made up of 14 amino acids. V lost 3 bases to trimming and J lost 1 base, with 10 bases between them. The variable domain in full, completed from reference TRBV5-1 and TRBJ1-1, reads KAGVTQTPRYLIKTRGQQVTLSCSPISGHRSVSWYQQTPGQGLQFLFEYFSETQRNKGNFPGRFSGRQFSNSRSEMNVSTLELGDSALYLCASSSTGWNTEAFFGQGTRLTVV.

This clone was picked up many times. The CDR3 protein is CASSLEASGGASSYNEQFF. CDR3 DNA sequence: TGCGCCAGCAGCTTGGAGGCTAGCGGGGGGGCCTCCTCCTACAATGAGCAGTTCTTC. The rearrangement uses TRBV5-1 and TRBJ2-1; 12 nucleotides align to TRBD2. The trim removed 0 bases at V and 0 bases at J, leaving 7 bases unmatched. Germline CDR1 is SGHRS and CDR2 is YFSETQ. The CDR3 sequence is 19 residues long.

The gene calls are TRBV6-6 and TRBJ2-1; a weak D match, TRBD1 (6 bases). The V and J ends lost 1 base and 4 bases respectively, with 11 bases between them. Germline V gene data show CDR1 as MNHNY and CDR2 as SVGAGI (reference sequence). This CDR3 comprises 15 residues. The CDR3: CASSYFTGRYNEQFF. CDR3 in DNA: TGTGCCAGCAGTTACTTTACAGGGAGATACAATGAGCAGTTCTTC.

This clone was detected only a few times. The J gene is TRBJ2-7, the V gene TRBV28; 8 bases fit TRBD1. Germline V CDR1 and CDR2: MDHEN, SYDVKM. The J segment lost 2 bases and the V segment lost 5 bases, leaving 8 bases of the junction unmatched. The CDR3 totals 15 residues. This CDR3 reads CASSTYSGGPYEQYF. In DNA form, the CDR3 reads TGTGCCAGCAGTACCTACTCAGGGGGCCCCTACGAGCAGTACTTC.

This clone has just a few counts. V is TRBV2 and J is TRBJ2-1; TRBD2 might be the D (5 bases). Germline V lookup: CDR1 SNHLY, CDR2 FYNNEI. V was pared by 8 bases and J by 8 bases, with 13 bases between. This CDR3 has 12 residues. CDR3 in amino acids: CASSEGFHEQFF. The CDR3, as DNA: TGTGCCAGCTCCGAGGGCTTTCATGAGCAGTTCTTC.

The V and J genes are TRBV7-2 and TRBJ2-1; TRBD2 matches 11 bases. Germline CDR1 and CDR2: SGHTA and FQGNSA. The CDR3 loop spans 15 amino acids. V was pared by 5 bases and J by 6 bases, with 6 bases of the junction left unmatched. CDR3 sequence reads: CASSPTSGSINEQFF. The CDR3 DNA follows: TGTGCCAGCAGCCCAACTAGCGGGAGCATCAATGAGCAGTTCTTC.

This chain links TRBV14 with TRBJ1-2; no reliable D call. CDR1 is SGHDN, CDR2 FVKESK, per germline. This CDR3 region has 12 residues. V was pared by 4 bases and J by 7 bases, with 10 bases between. This CDR3 is CASSPARVGYTF. DNA of the CDR3: TGTGCCAGCAGCCCGGCCCGGGTTGGCTACACCTTC.

This clone occurred a few times. The chain carries TRBV5-1 and TRBJ2-1, with D possibly matching TRBD2 (7 bases). Looked up from germline, CDR1 is SGHRS and CDR2 is YFSETQ. The CDR3 sequence is 15 residues long. Trimming cost V 0 bases and J 5 bases, with 12 bases left between them. This CDR3 is CASSLGTGGHNEQFF. DNA of the CDR3: TGCGCCAGCAGCTTGGGTACGGGGGGCCACAATGAGCAGTTCTTC.

J is TRBJ2-1 and V is TRBV11-2; weak D call: TRBD2 (6 bases). With 1 base removed from V and 2 bases from J, the gap between germline ends came to 12 bases. This CDR3 comprises 16 residues. Germline CDR1 SGHAT, CDR2 FQNNGV. For the CDR3, the DNA is TGTGCCAGCAGCTTAGTTGCGGGAAAAACCTACAATGAGCAGTTCTTC. This encodes CASSLVAGKTYNEQFF.

The chain links TRBV6-5 to TRBJ2-7, with 7 bases identical to TRBD2. The ends lost 5 bases at V and 5 bases at J; junction bases unmatched: 9. From germline, CDR1 is MNHEY and CDR2 SVGAGI. This CDR3 is built from 14 residues. The CDR3 sequence: CASSKLAIPHEQYF. CDR3 nucleotides: TGTGCCAGCAGTAAACTAGCGATTCCCCACGAGCAGTACTTC.

To note about this clone: This CDR3 is also generated by other DNA sequences in the sample. The chain uses TRBV11-2 and TRBJ1-2, with 7 bases matching TRBD1. The CDR3 consists of 13 residues. Trimming removed 6 bases from V and 7 bases from J; junction bases left unmatched: 8. Per germline, CDR1 SGHAT and CDR2 FQNNGV. This chain's CDR3 is CASSSQGVGGYTF. The DNA of the CDR3 is TGTGCCAGCAGTTCCCAGGGGGTGGGTGGCTACACCTTC.

This clone was seen more than once but under ten times. The CDR3 sequence: CASSQGDRGGKETQYF. CDR3 nucleotides: TGTGCCAGCAGCCAAGGGGACAGGGGGGGCAAAGAGACCCAGTACTTC. The V gene is TRBV14, the J gene TRBJ2-5, with 11 bases lining up with TRBD1. The CDR3 consists of 16 residues. After removal of 1 base from V and 3 bases from J, the junction contained 4 bases not matched to a gene. CDR1 and CDR2 (germline): SGHDN, FVKESK. The entire variable domain, with the rest obtained from reference TRBV14 and TRBJ2-5, is as follows: EAGVTQFPSHSVIEKGQTVTLRCDPISGHDNLYWYRRVMGKEIKFLLHFVKESKQDESGMPNNRFLAERTGGTYSTLKVQPAELEDSGVYFCASSQGDRGGKETQYFGPGTRLLVL.

This rearrangement joins TRBV11-1 to TRBJ2-1, with D hard to call. Trimming shortened V by 7 bases and J by 9 bases, and 13 bases separated the two germline ends. CDR3 length equals 12 residues. From germline, CDR1 is SGHAT and CDR2 FQDESV (reference sequence). The CDR3 loop is CASTDKVSEQFF. The CDR3 DNA is TGTGCCAGCACCGATAAAGTGAGTGAGCAGTTCTTC.

This clone came up a few times. CDR3 in DNA: TGCGCCAGCAGCTTGGATTCACGTTCAGGCTACGAGCAGTACTTC. Amino acids: CASSLDSRSGYEQYF. The chain carries TRBV5-1 and TRBJ2-7; D not resolved. V was cut by 0 bases and J by 3 bases, with 13 bases left in between. The germline V gene encodes CDR1 SGHRS and CDR2 YFSETQ. The CDR3 covers 15 residues.

This clone was recorded a few times. This chain joins TRBV7-2 and TRBJ1-2; D gene uncertain. Germline assignment: CDR1 SGHTA and CDR2 FQGNSA. Trimming left V 11 bases short and J 11 bases short, with 27 bases between. This CDR3 comprises 14 residues. DNA for the CDR3: TGTGCCCTCGAGGGTGCAGAGGCTTCCTGGGGATACACCTTC. This sequence encodes CALEGAEASWGYTF.

The chain has TRBV9 and TRBJ1-2, with D unresolved. CDR3 length equals 13 residues. Germline loops: CDR1 SGDLS, CDR2 YYNGEE. Trimming took 0 bases from V and 6 from J, leaving 9 bases between them. The CDR3 here is CASSVGFSDGYTF. The CDR3 nucleotides read TGTGCCAGCAGCGTAGGGTTCTCAGATGGCTACACCTTC.